Listed below are T cell receptor beta chains from one sample, sequenced in a study of T cell repertoires in cytomegalovirus infection. No antigens are known for them. TCRdb redid the calling of the reads with MiXCR, one entry per CDR3 protein. There are some 560,000 distinct CDR3 sequences in the sample; approximately 40% occur only once, and about half lies in the top ten. The sequenced sample was cultured PBMCs, obtained from culture after CMV antigen stimulation. The receptors here all came from a human donor in good health (CMV status not recorded). Some clones in this sample may be carry-over from other donors' samples. Both conserved end residues are part of each CDR3. The order of the fields is D gene, clone size, J gene, V gene, CDR3 DNA, CDR3 protein. A D gene is named only where the DNA matches it firmly. Where a row states a size, it is once, few, many or the class of an expanded clone; other rows omit it.

>TRBD1|few|TRBJ1-2|TRBV12-3/TRBV12-4
TGTGCCAGCAGAGGACAGGGTGGGGTCTATGGCTACACCTTC
CASRGQGGVYGYTF
>-|few|TRBJ1-3|TRBV7-6
TGTGCCAGCAGCCTGACAAGGGTTTCTGGAAACACCATATATTTT
CASSLTRVSGNTIYF
>TRBD2|-|TRBJ2-3|TRBV11-3
TGTGCCAGCAGCCCCAGCGGGGAGGGCACAGATACGCAGTATTTT
CASSPSGEGTDTQYF
>-|-|TRBJ1-1|TRBV7-4
TGTGCCAGCAGCTTCACAGGGACGAACACTGAAGCTTTCTTT
CASSFTGTNTEAFF
>-|few|TRBJ1-2|TRBV4-1
TGCGCCAGCAGCCAAGACGAGAGGTCGGGCTATGGCTACACCTTC
CASSQDERSGYGYTF
>-|-|TRBJ2-7|TRBV19
TGTGCCAGTAGTTCGGTTGGCTACGAGCAGTACTTC
CASSSVGYEQYF
>-|-|TRBJ1-5|TRBV7-3
TGTGCCAGCAGCCCCGGGACGGGACACAATCAGCCCCAGCATTTT
CASSPGTGHNQPQHF
>TRBD2|few|TRBJ2-6|TRBV11-2
TGTGCCAGCAGCAATCGCGGGAGTTTCTGGGCCAACGTCCTGACTTTC
CASSNRGSFWANVLTF
>-|-|TRBJ2-2|TRBV5-1
TGCGCCAGCAGCCCCGCGAGTGGGGAGGTCGGGGAGCTGTTTTTT
CASSPASGEVGELFF
>TRBD2|few|TRBJ2-3|TRBV4-1
TGCGCCAGCAGCCAAGTAGCGGGGACTAGCACAGATACGCAGTATTTT
CASSQVAGTSTDTQYF
>TRBD2|-|TRBJ2-3|TRBV15
TGTGCCACCAGCAAGTGGGAGACTAGCGGCACAGATACGCAGTATTTT
CATSKWETSGTDTQYF
>TRBD2|-|TRBJ2-1|TRBV20-1
TGCAGTGCTAGAGTTGGCGGGAGGGCTCTTCATGAGCAGTTCTTC
CSARVGGRALHEQFF
>TRBD1|once|TRBJ2-3|TRBV28
TGTGCCAGCAGCCTTTCGGGTACAGGGGGCCTTAGTTTT
CASSLSGTGGLSF
>-|-|TRBJ1-1|TRBV7-6
TGTGCCAGCAGCTTATGGCAGGGCCGGGGCACTGAAGCTTTCTTT
CASSLWQGRGTEAFF
>-|-|TRBJ2-5|TRBV4-3
TGCGCCAGCAGCCAAGATTTCGGGAGTATCCAAGAGACCCAGTACTTC
CASSQDFGSIQETQYF
>-|few|TRBJ2-1|TRBV7-6
TGTGCCAGCAGCTCACAGCACGTCTGGGGCCAGACCTACAATGAGCAGTTCTTC
CASSSQHVWGQTYNEQFF
>TRBD1|-|TRBJ2-2|TRBV7-2
TGTGCCAGCAGCTACAGGGGCTTGACTACCGGGGAGCTGTTTTTT
CASSYRGLTTGELFF
>TRBD2|few|TRBJ2-5|TRBV7-2
TGTGCCAGCAGCTTAGCCGGGACTAGCGGCAACCAAGAGACCCAGTACTTC
CASSLAGTSGNQETQYF
>-|-|TRBJ2-3|TRBV6-1
TGTGCCAGCAGTGAAAATTCAGCTTTGACAGATACGCAGTATTTT
CASSENSALTDTQYF
>TRBD1|-|TRBJ2-7|TRBV7-2
TGTGCCAGCAGCTTAGACGGGACAGGGGTCTACGAGCAGTACTTC
CASSLDGTGVYEQYF
>TRBD1|few|TRBJ2-3|TRBV7-2
TGTGCCAGCAGCTCAAGACAGGGATTCTCAGATACGCAGTATTTT
CASSSRQGFSDTQYF
>TRBD1|-|TRBJ2-7|TRBV30
TGTGCCTGGAGTGTACCCCGGACAGGGTCCTCCTACGAGCAGTACTTC
CAWSVPRTGSSYEQYF
>TRBD2|-|TRBJ2-7|TRBV2
TGTGCCAGCAGCCGGGGGGACCCCAGCCTATACGAGCAGTACTTC
CASSRGDPSLYEQYF
>TRBD2|-|TRBJ2-5|TRBV6-5
TGTGCCAGCAGCCAACGCGGACTAGCGGGTAGAGAGACCCAGTACTTC
CASSQRGLAGRETQYF
>-|few|TRBJ2-6|TRBV6-1
TGTGCCAGCAGAGGCCCAGGGCACTCTGGGGCCAACGTCCTGACTTTC
CASRGPGHSGANVLTF
>TRBD1|-|TRBJ1-4|TRBV7-2
TGTGCCAGCAGCTTAGGAGGGGGCGTGCCAACTAATGAAAAACTGTTTTTT
CASSLGGGVPTNEKLFF
>-|-|TRBJ1-5|TRBV12-3/TRBV12-4
TGTGCCAGCAGGCCCCCCGGGTTGGTCAATCAGCCCCAGCATTTT
CASRPPGLVNQPQHF
>TRBD2|-|TRBJ2-7|TRBV7-2
TGTGCCAGCAGCTTAGGGGAACCGGGACTAGTCTACGAGCAGTACTTC
CASSLGEPGLVYEQYF
>TRBD1|few|TRBJ1-5|TRBV6-1
TGTGCCAGCAGTCGAACCTATACAGGGGCCCTGAGTCAGCCCCAGCATTTT
CASSRTYTGALSQPQHF
>-|many|TRBJ1-5|TRBV7-2
TGTGCCAGCAGCTTAGTCCAGGGGACTCAGCCCCAGCATTTT
CASSLVQGTQPQHF
>-|-|TRBJ2-7|TRBV28
TGTGCCAGCAGCTCCGTAGTCGACTCCTACGAGCAGTACTTC
CASSSVVDSYEQYF
>-|few|TRBJ1-1|TRBV7-2
TGTGCCAGCAGCCCCTGGCACTCGGGCACTGAAGCTTTCTTT
CASSPWHSGTEAFF
>TRBD2|-|TRBJ2-1|TRBV7-9
TGTGCCAGCAGCATAGGACTAGCGGGGGGGCCAGTCAATGAGCAGTTCTTC
CASSIGLAGGPVNEQFF
>-|-|TRBJ2-7|TRBV6-5
TGTGCCAGCAGTTACGGCGAGGGGGCCTACGAGCAGTACTTC
CASSYGEGAYEQYF